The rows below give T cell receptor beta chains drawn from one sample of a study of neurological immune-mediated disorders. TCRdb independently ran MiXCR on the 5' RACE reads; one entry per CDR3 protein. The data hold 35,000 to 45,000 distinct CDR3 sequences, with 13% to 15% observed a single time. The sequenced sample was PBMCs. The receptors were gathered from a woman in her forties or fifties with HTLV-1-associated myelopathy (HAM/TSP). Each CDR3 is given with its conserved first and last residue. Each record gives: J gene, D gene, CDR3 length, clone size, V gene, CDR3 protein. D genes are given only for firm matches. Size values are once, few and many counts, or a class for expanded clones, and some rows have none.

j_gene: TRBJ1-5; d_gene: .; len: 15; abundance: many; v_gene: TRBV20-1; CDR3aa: CSAREWGRGNQPQHF
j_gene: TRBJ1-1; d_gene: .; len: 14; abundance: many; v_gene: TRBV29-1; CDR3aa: CSATSPGTSFEAFF
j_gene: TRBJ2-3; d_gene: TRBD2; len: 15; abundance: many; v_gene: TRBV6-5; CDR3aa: CASSYSGTSTDTQYF
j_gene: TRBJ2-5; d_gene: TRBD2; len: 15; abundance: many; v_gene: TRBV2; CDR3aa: CASRGTTSGGETQYF
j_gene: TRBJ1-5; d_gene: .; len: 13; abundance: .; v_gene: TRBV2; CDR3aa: CASRVHGNQPQHF
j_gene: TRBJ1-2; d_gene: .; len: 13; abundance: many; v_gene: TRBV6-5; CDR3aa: CASSYSGGHGYTF
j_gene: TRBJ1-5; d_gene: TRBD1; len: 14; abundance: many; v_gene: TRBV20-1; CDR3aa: CSATRDSANQPQHF
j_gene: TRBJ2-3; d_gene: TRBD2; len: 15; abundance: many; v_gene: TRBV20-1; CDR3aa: CSARDWTSSPDTQYF
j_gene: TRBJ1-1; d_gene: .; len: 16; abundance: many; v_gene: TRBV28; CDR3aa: CASRLPDGLGNTEAFF
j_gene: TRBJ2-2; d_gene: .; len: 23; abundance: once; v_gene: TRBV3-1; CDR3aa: CASSLEARQETQYFGPGTGELFF
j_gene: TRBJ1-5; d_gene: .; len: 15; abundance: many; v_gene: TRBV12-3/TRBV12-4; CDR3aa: CASSSGTPRQQPQHF
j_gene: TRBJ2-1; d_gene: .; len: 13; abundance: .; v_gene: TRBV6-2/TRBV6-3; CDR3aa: CASTQRERGWQFF
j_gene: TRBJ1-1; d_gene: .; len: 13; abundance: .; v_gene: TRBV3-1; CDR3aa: CASSPQGNTEAFF
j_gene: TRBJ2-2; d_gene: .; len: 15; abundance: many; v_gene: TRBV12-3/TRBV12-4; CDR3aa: CASSFGGANTGELFF
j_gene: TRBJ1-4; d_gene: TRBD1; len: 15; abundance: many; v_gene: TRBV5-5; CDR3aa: CASSFTGGTNEKLFF
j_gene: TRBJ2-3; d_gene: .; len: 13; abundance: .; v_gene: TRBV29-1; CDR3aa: CSVASGITDTQYF
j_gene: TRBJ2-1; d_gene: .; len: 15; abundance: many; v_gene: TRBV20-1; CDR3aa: CSANAGPSSYNEQFF
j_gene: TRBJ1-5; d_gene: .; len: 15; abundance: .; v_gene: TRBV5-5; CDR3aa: CASSLDRRGNQPQHF
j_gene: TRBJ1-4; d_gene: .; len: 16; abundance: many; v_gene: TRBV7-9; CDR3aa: CASSLAQSRRFEKLFF
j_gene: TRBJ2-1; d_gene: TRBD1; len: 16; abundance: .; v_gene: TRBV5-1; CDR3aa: CASSYGGTGAYNEQFF
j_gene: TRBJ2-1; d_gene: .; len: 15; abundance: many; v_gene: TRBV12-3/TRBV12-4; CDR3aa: CASSNRGNSYNEQFF
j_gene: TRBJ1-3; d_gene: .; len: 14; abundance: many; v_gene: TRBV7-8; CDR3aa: CASSLGTSGNTIYF
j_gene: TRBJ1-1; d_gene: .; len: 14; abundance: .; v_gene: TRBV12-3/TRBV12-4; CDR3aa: CASRPTAANTEAFF
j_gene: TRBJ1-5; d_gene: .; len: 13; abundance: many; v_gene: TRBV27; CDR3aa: CASSEGTGQPQHF
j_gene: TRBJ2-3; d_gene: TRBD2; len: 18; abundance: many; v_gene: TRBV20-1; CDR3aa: CSALGGGLAGWPTDTQYF
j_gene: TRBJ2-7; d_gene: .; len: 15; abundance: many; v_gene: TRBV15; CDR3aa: CATAGPKGSSYEQYF
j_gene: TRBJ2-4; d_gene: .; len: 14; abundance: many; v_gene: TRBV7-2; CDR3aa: CASSLGSYGNIQYF
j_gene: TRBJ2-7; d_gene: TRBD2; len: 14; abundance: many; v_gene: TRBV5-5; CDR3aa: CASSSHGGLAVQYF
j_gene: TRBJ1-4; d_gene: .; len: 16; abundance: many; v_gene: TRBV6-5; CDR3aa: CASSYHRGLSNEKLFF
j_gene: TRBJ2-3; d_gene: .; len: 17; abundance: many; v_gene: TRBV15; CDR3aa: CATTPNLRDQGTDTQYF
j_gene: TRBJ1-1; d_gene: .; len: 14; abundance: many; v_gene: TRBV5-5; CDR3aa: CASSLTGTNTEAFF
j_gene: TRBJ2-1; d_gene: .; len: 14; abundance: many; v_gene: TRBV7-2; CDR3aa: CASSLGTSHNEQFF
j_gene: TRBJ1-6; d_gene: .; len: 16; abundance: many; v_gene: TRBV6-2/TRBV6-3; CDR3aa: CASSNSAGTTGSPLHF
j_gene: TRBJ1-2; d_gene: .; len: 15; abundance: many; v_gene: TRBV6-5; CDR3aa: CASSYWSDSNYGYTF
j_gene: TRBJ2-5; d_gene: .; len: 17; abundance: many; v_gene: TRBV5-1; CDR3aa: CASSLGHRSGYQETQYF
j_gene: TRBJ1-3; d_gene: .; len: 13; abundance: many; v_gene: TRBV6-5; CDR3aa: CASSLQTGNTIYF
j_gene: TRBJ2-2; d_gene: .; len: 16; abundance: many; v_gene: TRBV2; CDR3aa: CASIGGGTPNTGELFF
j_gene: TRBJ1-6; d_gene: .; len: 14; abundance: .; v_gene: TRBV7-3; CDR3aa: CASSADTLGSPLHF
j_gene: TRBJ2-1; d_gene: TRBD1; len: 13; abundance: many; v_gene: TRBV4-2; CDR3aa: CASSQAQGDEQFF
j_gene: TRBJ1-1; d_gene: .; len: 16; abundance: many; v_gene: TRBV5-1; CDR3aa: CASSLGRYGVNTEAFF
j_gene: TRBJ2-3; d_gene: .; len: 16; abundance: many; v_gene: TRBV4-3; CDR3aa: CASSQGRDRLTDTQYF
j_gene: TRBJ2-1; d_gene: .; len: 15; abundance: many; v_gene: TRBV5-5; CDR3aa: CASSLEGPLYNEQFF
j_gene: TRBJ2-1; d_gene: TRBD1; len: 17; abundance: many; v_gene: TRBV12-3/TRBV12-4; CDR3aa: CASSPSLPGQGGHEQFF
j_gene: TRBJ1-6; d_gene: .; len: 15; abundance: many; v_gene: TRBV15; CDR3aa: CATSRSRGLDSPLHF
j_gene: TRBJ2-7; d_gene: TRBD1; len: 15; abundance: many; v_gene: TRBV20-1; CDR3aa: CSAPPGTGKSYEQYF
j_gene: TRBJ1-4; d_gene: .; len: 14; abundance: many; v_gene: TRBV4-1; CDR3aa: CASSQRGEDEKLFF